This T cell receptor (beta chain) was documented in a study of cytomegalovirus exposure and HLA in healthy donors. The study, taken as a whole, reports: Most observed TCR sequences were rare, whereas some public TCRs were detected in many donors.

For this clone: Its specificity is unknown.

A multiplex PCR was run with 60 Vbeta primers and 13 Jbeta primers. Original handling: Unique TCR beta chains numbered approximately 80 million in a later analysis, with some 9.9 million shared. The repertoire was sequenced with immunoSEQ multiplex PCR; TCRdb's copy has only in-frame clones and lacks some. V, J and clone size are taken as reported in that table, and D and trimming were inferred from the DNA itself. Among under 150,000 clones listed, roughly 88% were seen once. Germline CDR1 reads SNHLY; CDR2 reads FYNNEI. The V end lost 4 bases, the J end lost 0 bases, and 9 bases lay between the germline ends. The CDR3 covers 15 residues.

This clonotype originated in a man aged 50-59 years in good health and CMV-seronegative. The gene calls are TRBV2 and TRBJ2-2; tentative D call: TRBD1 (6 bases). Sequenced input: PBMCs. This CDR3 reads CASSAGDTNTGELFF. As DNA, the CDR3 is TGTGCCAGCAGTGCAGGGGACACGAACACCGGGGAGCTGTTTTTT.